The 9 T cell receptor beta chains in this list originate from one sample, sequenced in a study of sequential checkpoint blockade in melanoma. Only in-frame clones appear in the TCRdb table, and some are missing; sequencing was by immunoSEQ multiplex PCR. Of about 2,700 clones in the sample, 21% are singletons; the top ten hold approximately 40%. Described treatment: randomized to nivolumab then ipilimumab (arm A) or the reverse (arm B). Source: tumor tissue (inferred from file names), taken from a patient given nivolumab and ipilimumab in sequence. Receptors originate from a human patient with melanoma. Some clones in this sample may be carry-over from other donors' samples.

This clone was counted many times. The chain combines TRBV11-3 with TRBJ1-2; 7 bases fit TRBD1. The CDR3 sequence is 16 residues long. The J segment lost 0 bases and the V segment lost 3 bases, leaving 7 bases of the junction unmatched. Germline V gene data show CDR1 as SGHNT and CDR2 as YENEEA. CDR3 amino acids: CASSFYETGTNYGYTF. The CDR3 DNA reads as TGTGCCAGCAGCTTCTACGAGACAGGGACTAACTATGGCTACACCTTC.

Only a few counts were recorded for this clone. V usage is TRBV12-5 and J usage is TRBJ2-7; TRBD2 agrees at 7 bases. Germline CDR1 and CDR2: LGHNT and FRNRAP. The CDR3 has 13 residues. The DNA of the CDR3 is TGTGCCAGCAAGGGAGGACTAGCCTACGAGCAGTACTTC. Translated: CASKGGLAYEQYF.

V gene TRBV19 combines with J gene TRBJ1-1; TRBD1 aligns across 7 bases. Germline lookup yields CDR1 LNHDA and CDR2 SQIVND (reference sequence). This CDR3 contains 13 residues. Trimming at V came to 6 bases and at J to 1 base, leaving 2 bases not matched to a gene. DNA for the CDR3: TGTGCCAGTAGGGACAGGAGGAACACTGAAGCTTTCTTT. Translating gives CASRDRRNTEAFF.

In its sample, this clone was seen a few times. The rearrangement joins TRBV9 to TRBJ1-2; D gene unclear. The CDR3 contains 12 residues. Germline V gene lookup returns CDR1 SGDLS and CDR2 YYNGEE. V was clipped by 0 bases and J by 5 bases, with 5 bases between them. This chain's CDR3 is CASSVGDYGYTF. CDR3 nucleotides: TGTGCCAGCAGCGTAGGGGATTATGGCTACACCTTC.

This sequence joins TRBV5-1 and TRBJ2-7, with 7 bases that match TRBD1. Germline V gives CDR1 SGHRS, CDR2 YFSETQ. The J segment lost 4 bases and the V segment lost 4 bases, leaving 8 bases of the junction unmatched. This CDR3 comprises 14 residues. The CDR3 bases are TGCGCCAGCAGCCCGGGACAGACTGGGTACGAGCAGTACTTC. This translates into CASSPGQTGYEQYF.

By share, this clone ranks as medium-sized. The CDR3 DNA follows: TGTGCCAGCAGCTTGGGACAAACGAGTTCACCCCTCCACTTT. It codes for CASSLGQTSSPLHF. The chain combines TRBV11-3 with TRBJ1-6, with D possibly being TRBD1 (6 bases). This CDR3 has 14 amino acids. Germline V gene sequence: CDR1 SGHNT, CDR2 YENEEA. V was shortened by 3 bases and J by 9 bases, with 12 bases between the two germline ends. The whole variable domain, filled in from reference TRBV11-3 and TRBJ1-6, reads EAGVVQSPRYKIIEKKQPVAFWCNPISGHNTLYWYLQNLGQGPELLIRYENEEAVDDSQLPKDRFSAERLKGVDSTLKIQPAELGDSAVYLCASSLGQTSSPLHFGNGTRLTVT.

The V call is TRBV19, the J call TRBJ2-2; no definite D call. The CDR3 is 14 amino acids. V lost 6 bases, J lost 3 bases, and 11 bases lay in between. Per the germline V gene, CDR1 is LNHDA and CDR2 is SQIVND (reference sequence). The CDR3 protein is CASRVVGYTGELFF. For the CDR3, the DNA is TGTGCCAGTAGGGTGGTGGGGTACACCGGGGAGCTGTTTTTT.

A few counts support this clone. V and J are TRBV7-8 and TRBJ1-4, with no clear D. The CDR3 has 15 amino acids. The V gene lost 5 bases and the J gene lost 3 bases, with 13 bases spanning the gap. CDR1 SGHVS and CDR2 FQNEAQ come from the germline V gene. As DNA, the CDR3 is TGTGCCAGCAGCATCTGGGGTGGACCTAATGAAAAACTGTTTTTT. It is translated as CASSIWGGPNEKLFF.

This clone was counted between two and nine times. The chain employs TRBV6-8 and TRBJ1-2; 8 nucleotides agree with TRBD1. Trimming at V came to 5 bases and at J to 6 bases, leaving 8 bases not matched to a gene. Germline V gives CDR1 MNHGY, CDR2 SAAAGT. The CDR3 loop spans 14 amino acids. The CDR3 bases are TGTGCCAGCAGTGACCGACAGGGGTTGGATGGCTACACCTTC. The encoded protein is CASSDRQGLDGYTF.